This TCR beta chain was profiled in a study of blood T cell repertoires in COVID-19. Study overall: Spain, Italy and the United States supplied samples that represented acute and convalescent COVID-19. T cells, B-cell-depleted T cells, or PBMCs supplied cDNA or gDNA.

Original processing notes: Using reference gene primer amplification, nucleated cell counts were estimated. TCRdb's table, derived via immunoSEQ multiplex PCR, lists solely in-frame clones and lacks some. V and J calls and clone size are copied from that table; D and trimming were computed from the DNA. The data show 50,000 to 75,000 clones, roughly nine tenths seen once. Sequencing input: peripheral blood. This receptor was identified in a human donor in a cohort sampled during active COVID-19.

The CDR3 reads CASSGKLAGGHTQYF. The CDR3 nucleotides are TGTGCCAGCAGTGGAAAACTAGCGGGGGGGCATACGCAGTATTTT. The chain carries TRBV7-9 and TRBJ2-3; 13 bases align to TRBD2. This CDR3 is built from 15 residues. The junction had 7 bases not matched to a gene; V was cut back by 6 bases and J by 7 bases. The germline CDR1 and CDR2 sequences are SEHNR and FQNEAQ (reference sequence).